This TCR beta chain was found in a study of blood T cell repertoires in COVID-19. Trimming removed 3 bases from V and 5 bases from J, with 7 bases in between. The CDR3 is 12 residues long. From germline, CDR1 is SGHNT and CDR2 YENEEA. TCRdb keeps only in-frame clones here, not all; method: immunoSEQ multiplex PCR. The sample holds around 40,000 clones; more than 70% are singletons and the top ten take approximately 14%. The sample holds many counts of this clone. This sequence originates from a human donor in a cohort sampled during active COVID-19. Sequencing was carried out using peripheral blood. The rearrangement links TRBV11-3 to TRBJ1-1; D is unclear. The CDR3 region has the DNA TGTGCCAGCAGCTTTCGAGATACTGAAGCTTTCTTT. Protein product: CASSFRDTEAFF.